The 25 T cell receptor beta chains in this list originate from one sample, sequenced in a study of shared clonotypes between healthy human individuals. The table came from immunoSEQ multiplex PCR; TCRdb's copy has only in-frame clones and leaves some out. Of roughly 640,000 clones listed, 74% were seen once; the top ten hold 1.7%. The source material was memory CD4+ T cells sorted from blood. Stated subset: CD45RA-negative fraction. Source of these receptors: a woman under 40 in good health.

This chain connects TRBV2 to TRBJ1-1; tentatively, D is TRBD1 (6 bases). V was clipped by 8 bases and J by 1 base, with 14 bases between them. Germline lookup yields CDR1 SNHLY and CDR2 FYNNEI. The CDR3 covers 14 residues. DNA for the CDR3: TGTGCCAGCGCAAGAGGACAGCGGAACACTGAAGCTTTCTTT. Amino acid sequence: CASARGQRNTEAFF.

The chain recombines TRBV5-6 with TRBJ2-2; a possible D gene is TRBD1 (5 bases). CDR3 length: 13 amino acids. CDR1 is SGHDT and CDR2 is YYEEEE in the germline V gene. V shed 4 bases and J shed 6 bases, with 10 bases lying between them. CDR3 nucleotides: TGTGCCAGCAGCACGACAGTAGCCGGGGAGCTGTTTTTT. This encodes CASSTTVAGELFF.

As regards this clone: Other DNA sequences in the sample encode the same CDR3. The J gene is TRBJ2-7, the V gene TRBV27, with 13 bases fitting TRBD2. Per germline, CDR1 MNHEY and CDR2 SMNVEV (reference sequence). The CDR3 is 15 residues long. V shed 3 bases, J shed 2 bases, and the junction held 1 base outside the gene matches. The CDR3 loop is CASSFGTSGTYEQYF. CDR3 in DNA: TGTGCCAGCAGTTTTGGGACTAGCGGGACCTACGAGCAGTACTTC.

This sequence joins TRBV29-1 and TRBJ2-2; D possibly corresponds to TRBD1 (6 bases). The V end lost 3 bases, the J end lost 7 bases, and 9 bases lay between the germline ends. Germline-derived CDR1 and CDR2 are SQVTM and ANQGSEA. There are 12 residues in the CDR3. The CDR3 nucleotides are TGCAGCGTTGATTTAGGGGGCGGGGAGCTGTTTTTT. Amino acid sequence: CSVDLGGGELFF.

The DNA of the CDR3 is TGTGCCAGTAGTGGCAGGGTTATCACCGGGGAGCTGTTTTTT. The encoded protein is CASSGRVITGELFF. The rearrangement uses TRBV19 and TRBJ2-2, with D perhaps TRBD1 (5 bases). V lost 5 bases and J lost 4, with 11 bases in between. Germline-derived CDR1 and CDR2 are LNHDA and SQIVND (reference sequence). This CDR3 spans 14 amino acids. Together with reference TRBV19 and TRBJ2-2, the CDR3 gives the full variable domain: DGGITQSPKYLFRKEGQNVTLSCEQNLNHDAMYWYRQDPGQGLRLIYYSQIVNDFQKGDIAEGYSVSREKKESFPLTVTSAQKNPTAFYLCASSGRVITGELFFGEGSRLTVL.

CDR3 in DNA: TGTGCCATCAGTGGAGGACAAGTCGGTCAGCCCCAGCATTTT. Its translation: CAISGGQVGQPQHF. The chain joins TRBV10-3 to TRBJ1-5, with a possible D match to TRBD1 (5 bases). Germline CDR1 and CDR2: ENHRY and SYGVKD. Trimming stripped 4 bases from V and 6 bases from J, with 13 bases between. The CDR3 covers 14 residues.

This chain connects TRBV5-6 to TRBJ2-1; 9 bases align to TRBD2. V shed 4 bases, J shed 4 bases, and the junction held 3 bases outside the gene matches. The CDR3 spans 14 residues. Germline V lookup: CDR1 SGHDT, CDR2 YYEEEE. The chain's CDR3 is CASSPLAGYNEQFF. CDR3 coding DNA: TGTGCCAGCAGCCCCCTAGCGGGATACAATGAGCAGTTCTTC.

The rearrangement uses TRBV28 and TRBJ1-5; 7 bases match TRBD1. Germline CDR1 and CDR2: MDHEN and SYDVKM. V lost 6 bases, J lost 4 bases, and 6 bases stayed unmatched. The CDR3 loop spans 14 amino acids. The chain's CDR3 is CASRLYRGNQPQHF. In nucleotides, the CDR3 is TGTGCCAGCAGACTGTACAGGGGAAATCAGCCCCAGCATTTT.

This chain joins TRBV5-8 and TRBJ2-4; D is perhaps TRBD1 or TRBD2 (5 bases each). The CDR3 covers 13 residues. V was shortened by 1 base and J by 7 bases, with 9 bases between the two germline ends. The V gene's germline CDR1 is SGHTS and CDR2 YDEGEE. The CDR3 DNA reads TGTGCCAGCAGCTTGTACGAGGGGAACATTCAGTACTTC. It translates to CASSLYEGNIQYF.

This clone was seen just once. The chain is built from TRBV10-2 and TRBJ2-4; 13 bases are shared with TRBD2. This CDR3 has 16 residues. V was pared by 2 bases and J by 5 bases, with 3 bases of the junction left unmatched. CDR1 and CDR2 from the germline V gene are WSHSY and SAAADI. The CDR3 reads CASSEALAGGQNIQYF. CDR3 coding DNA: TGCGCCAGCAGTGAGGCACTAGCGGGAGGGCAAAACATTCAGTACTTC.

This chain uses TRBV2 with TRBJ2-2; D uncertain. Trimming removed 3 bases at V and 3 bases at J, with 11 bases between. CDR3 size: 15 residues. Germline CDR1 reads SNHLY; CDR2 reads FYNNEI. DNA for the CDR3: TGTGCCAGCAGTGAGAAAATAGCCCACACCGGGGAGCTGTTTTTT. It specifies CASSEKIAHTGELFF.

CDR3: CSDGTRLGEQFF. For the CDR3, the DNA is TGCAGCGACGGGACTAGACTAGGTGAGCAGTTCTTC. V gene TRBV29-1 combines with J gene TRBJ2-1; 8 nucleotides align to TRBD2. This CDR3 contains 12 residues. The germline gives CDR1 SQVTM, CDR2 ANQGSEA. V gave up 7 bases and J gave up 9 bases; unmatched junction bases: 8.

This sequence joins TRBV5-5 and TRBJ2-7; 9 nucleotides line up with TRBD1. The CDR3 consists of 15 residues. CDR1 SGHKS and CDR2 YYEKEE come from the germline V gene (reference sequence). With V trimmed by 3 bases and J by 3 bases, 7 bases remained unmatched. The DNA for the CDR3 is TGTGCCAGCAGCTGGGATGGACAGGGGTACTACGAGCAGTACTTC. Its protein is CASSWDGQGYYEQYF.

This clone was seen only a few times. V is TRBV5-8 and J is TRBJ1-1; D ambiguous. Looked up from germline, CDR1 is SGHTS and CDR2 is YDEGEE. The V and J ends lost 0 bases and 1 base respectively, with 16 bases between them. The length of the CDR3 is 17 residues. CDR3 nucleotide sequence: TGTGCCAGCAGCTTGGCATACAGACAATCGAGGAACACTGAAGCTTTCTTT. Protein sequence: CASSLAYRQSRNTEAFF. The complete variable domain, with remaining parts taken from reference TRBV5-8 and TRBJ1-1, reads EAGVTQSPTHLIKTRGQQATLRCSPISGHTSVYWYQQALGLGLQFLLWYDEGEERNRGNFPPRFSGRQFPNYSSELNVNALELEDSALYLCASSLAYRQSRNTEAFFGQGTRLTVV.

The genes are TRBV2 and TRBJ1-1, with D maybe TRBD1 (5 bases). In germline, CDR1 is SNHLY, CDR2 FYNNEI. This CDR3 comprises 14 residues. Trimming took 4 bases from V and 7 from J, leaving 16 bases between them. The DNA for the CDR3 is TGTGCCAGCAGTGTAGGTCTGGGGGGGGTTGAAGCTTTCTTT. It translates to CASSVGLGGVEAFF.

The V and J genes are TRBV19 and TRBJ2-5, with D unresolved. V was clipped by 3 bases and J by 11 bases, with 16 bases between them. CDR3 length: 13 amino acids. The germline CDR1 and CDR2 sequences are LNHDA and SQIVND (reference sequence). The CDR3 reads CASSIGGLKEQYF. The CDR3 nucleotides read TGTGCCAGTAGTATCGGCGGCCTTAAAGAGCAGTACTTC. Combining the CDR3 with reference TRBV19 and TRBJ2-5 gives the whole variable domain DGGITQSPKYLFRKEGQNVTLSCEQNLNHDAMYWYRQDPGQGLRLIYYSQIVNDFQKGDIAEGYSVSREKKESFPLTVTSAQKNPTAFYLCASSIGGLKEQYFGPGTRLLVL.

The chain is built from TRBV19 and TRBJ2-7, with D uncertain. V was pared by 4 bases and J by 0 bases, with 10 bases between. Germline-derived CDR1 and CDR2 are LNHDA and SQIVND (reference sequence). The CDR3 runs 14 residues. The CDR3 is CASSSPTSSYEQYF. CDR3 in DNA: TGTGCCAGTAGTAGCCCCACCAGCTCCTACGAGCAGTACTTC.

The chain is built from TRBV27 and TRBJ2-3, with TRBD2 as a possible D gene (5 bases). Trimming pared 10 bases from V and 5 bases from J, leaving 13 bases between. The CDR3 has 12 amino acids. The V gene's germline CDR1 is MNHEY and CDR2 SMNVEV (reference sequence). The CDR3 DNA sequence: TGTGCCACCCGATCGAGGGTAGATACGCAGTATTTT. Translation: CATRSRVDTQYF.

For the CDR3, the DNA is TGCGCCAGCAGCTCGGGGACTAGCGGGACGGGGCAGTTCTTC. The encoded protein is CASSSGTSGTGQFF. The V and J genes are TRBV5-1 and TRBJ2-1; 13 bases align to TRBD2. This CDR3 comprises 14 residues. CDR1 is SGHRS, CDR2 YFSETQ, per germline. V lost 3 bases, J lost 12 bases, and 6 bases stayed unmatched.

This clone was counted only a few times. This chain links TRBV29-1 with TRBJ2-7; TRBD1 matches 9 bases. The CDR3 loop spans 13 amino acids. Germline CDR1 SQVTM, CDR2 ANQGSEA. V was clipped by 3 bases and J by 6 bases; unmatched bases: 6. CDR3 region: CSVEGQGTLEQYF. The DNA of the CDR3 is TGCAGCGTTGAGGGACAGGGCACCCTCGAGCAGTACTTC.

The gene calls are TRBV16 and TRBJ1-2; 8 nucleotides match TRBD1. The V segment lost 4 bases and the J segment 7 bases; nucleotides outside the gene matches: 5. This CDR3 is built from 13 residues. Germline loops: CDR1 KGHSY, CDR2 FQNENV. CDR3 protein: CASSLQGAAGYTF. The DNA of the CDR3 is TGTGCCAGCAGCCTTCAGGGGGCGGCTGGCTACACCTTC.

This clone is a singleton in its sample. The sample has other DNA sequences that encode this CDR3 too. The chain recombines TRBV9 with TRBJ2-7; 10 nucleotides align to TRBD2. In germline, CDR1 is SGDLS, CDR2 YYNGEE. There are 15 residues in the CDR3. V gave up 0 bases and J gave up 3 bases; unmatched junction bases: 3. The DNA of the CDR3 is TGTGCCAGCAGCGTAGGTCTAGCGGGAGACTACGAGCAGTACTTC. This codes for CASSVGLAGDYEQYF.

The V gene is TRBV18, the J gene TRBJ1-1, with unresolved D. The germline V gene encodes CDR1 KGHSH and CDR2 LQKENI. Trimming shortened V by 3 bases and J by 8 bases, and 7 bases separated the two germline ends. The CDR3 is made up of 11 amino acids. The CDR3 bases are TGTGCCAGCTCACCTCAGTCAGAAGCTTTCTTT. Its translation: CASSPQSEAFF.

V usage is TRBV7-2 and J usage is TRBJ2-5, with D possibly matching TRBD2 (7 bases). Deletions cut 5 bases from V and 5 bases from J, with 18 bases between. Germline CDR1 is SGHTA and CDR2 is FQGNSA. The CDR3 has 15 amino acids. The CDR3 DNA is TGTGCCAGCAGCCCCTCCCCTTCGGGGGGCGAGACCCAGTACTTC. Residues: CASSPSPSGGETQYF.

CDR3 loop: CASRGTATWAGELFF. In nucleotides, the CDR3 is TGTGCCAGCAGGGGGACTGCAACCTGGGCCGGGGAGCTGTTTTTT. The chain has TRBV6-5 and TRBJ2-2; the D gene is possibly TRBD2 (6 bases). Trimming took off 6 bases at V and 6 bases at J, with 17 bases between the two ends. Germline V gives CDR1 MNHEY, CDR2 SVGAGI. The CDR3 has 15 amino acids.